A selection of T cell receptor beta chains follows, all from one sample in a study of T cells in Graves' hyperthyroidism and ophthalmopathy. Each CDR3 protein is one row after TCRdb ran MiXCR on the multiplex PCR reads. In the table there are roughly 350,000 distinct CDR3 sequences, 14% of which are singletons. The sequencing sample was made of blood. The receptors were sampled from a young woman with Graves' hyperthyroidism. CDR3s include the opening cysteine and the closing phenylalanine or tryptophan. The D gene is left open where the match is weak. Only some rows state a clone size, as once, few, many or a class for expanded clones.

j_gene | v_gene | abundance | d_gene | CDR3aa | CDR3nt
TRBJ2-7 | TRBV2 | many | . | CASSEVPDKSYEQYF | TGTGCCAGCAGTGAAGTTCCGGACAAATCCTACGAGCAGTACTTC
TRBJ2-1 | TRBV20-1 | many | TRBD2 | CSVPKRGLAGVSYNEQFF | TGCAGTGTCCCGAAAAGGGGACTAGCGGGAGTATCCTACAATGAGCAGTTCTTC
TRBJ2-5 | TRBV11-2 | many | TRBD2 | CASSPRTSGSGETQYF | TGTGCCAGCAGCCCTCGGACTAGCGGGAGTGGGGAGACCCAGTACTTC
TRBJ1-2 | TRBV10-3 | few | . | CAISESRTNYGYTF | TGTGCCATCAGTGAGTCTAGGACTAACTATGGCTACACCTTC
TRBJ2-3 | TRBV3-1 | . | . | CASRAGELGTDTQYF | TGTGCCAGCAGGGCCGGGGAGTTGGGGACAGATACGCAGTATTTT
TRBJ2-1 | TRBV5-1 | . | . | CASSPAPGNEQFF | TGCGCCAGCAGCCCAGCCCCCGGCAATGAGCAGTTCTTC
TRBJ2-3 | TRBV29-1 | many | TRBD2 | CSVEGTSGAHTQYF | TGCAGCGTTGAAGGGACTAGCGGAGCTCATACGCAGTATTTT
TRBJ2-7 | TRBV28 | many | . | CASSLWSRTDEQYF | TGTGCCAGCAGTTTATGGTCTAGGACCGACGAGCAGTACTTC
TRBJ1-2 | TRBV27 | few | TRBD1 | CASSGGTGGLFYGYTF | TGTGCCAGCAGTGGGGGGACAGGGGGCCTCTTCTATGGCTACACCTTC
TRBJ2-3 | TRBV19 | many | . | CASSMQGPTDTQYF | TGTGCCAGTAGTATGCAGGGCCCCACAGATACGCAGTATTTT
TRBJ2-7 | TRBV12-3/TRBV12-4 | many | . | CASGRQVPPYEQYF | TGTGCCAGCGGACGACAGGTACCACCCTACGAGCAGTACTTC
TRBJ2-1 | TRBV12-3/TRBV12-4 | many | . | CASSFGRNEQFF | TGTGCCAGCAGTTTTGGGCGCAATGAGCAGTTCTTC
TRBJ1-4 | TRBV6-1 | few | . | CASSPRDPGNEKLFF | TGTGCCAGCAGTCCCAGGGACCCGGGTAATGAAAAACTGTTTTTT
TRBJ1-6 | TRBV20-1 | many | TRBD1 | CSARGRGPYNSPLHF | TGCAGTGCTAGGGGAAGGGGGCCCTATAATTCACCCCTCCACTTT
TRBJ1-5 | TRBV28 | many | TRBD1 | CASRSGTGVGQPQHF | TGTGCCAGCAGATCCGGGACAGGGGTTGGTCAGCCCCAGCATTTT
TRBJ2-1 | TRBV7-6 | few | . | CASSADLYNEQFF | TGTGCCAGCAGCGCGGACTTGTACAATGAGCAGTTCTTC
TRBJ1-1 | TRBV6-1 | many | . | CASSETVLKTEAFF | TGTGCCAGCAGTGAGACGGTTTTAAAGACTGAAGCTTTCTTT
TRBJ1-5 | TRBV5-6 | . | TRBD1 | CASSLDRGVGNQPQHF | TGTGCCAGCAGCTTGGACAGGGGGGTAGGCAATCAGCCCCAGCATTTT
TRBJ1-3 | TRBV20-1 | many | . | CSASRGSNSGNTIYF | TGCAGTGCTAGCCGCGGGTCTAACTCTGGAAACACCATATATTTT
TRBJ2-1 | TRBV24-1 | many | . | CATSGKQGLGLYNEQFF | TGTGCCACCAGCGGAAAACAGGGTCTCGGTCTCTACAATGAGCAGTTCTTC
TRBJ2-2 | TRBV10-3 | . | . | CAISEDPLINTGELFF | TGTGCCATCAGTGAGGACCCCCTGATAAACACCGGGGAGCTGTTTTTT
TRBJ2-3 | TRBV20-1 | many | . | CSAMKVTAVTDTQYF | TGCAGTGCTATGAAGGTAACGGCGGTTACAGATACGCAGTATTTT
TRBJ2-1 | TRBV7-9 | few | TRBD2 | CASSYREGLGNEQFF | TGTGCCAGCAGCTACCGGGAGGGCCTAGGTAATGAGCAGTTCTTC
TRBJ2-4 | TRBV20-1 | many | . | CSAREGGGGNIQYF | TGCAGTGCTAGAGAGGGGGGAGGAGGAAACATTCAGTACTTC
TRBJ2-3 | TRBV27 | . | TRBD2 | CASRPDTSGRTDTRYF | TGTGCCAGCAGGCCGGACACTAGCGGGAGGACAGATACGCGGTATTTT
TRBJ1-1 | TRBV19 | few | . | CASAAGRRNTEAFF | TGTGCCTCCGCGGCAGGGAGGAGGAACACTGAAGCTTTCTTT
TRBJ1-4 | TRBV20-1 | few | . | CSARGERTTNEKLFF | TGCAGTGCTAGAGGGGAGAGAACAACTAATGAAAAACTGTTTTTT
TRBJ2-5 | TRBV19 | few | . | CASSTTEQETQYF | TGTGCCAGTAGTACTACCGAACAAGAGACCCAGTACTTC
TRBJ2-5 | TRBV20-1 | many | . | CSASPPTGSRETQYF | TGCAGTGCTAGTCCCCCCACAGGGTCCCGAGAGACCCAGTACTTC
TRBJ2-5 | TRBV18 | many | . | CASSPWDFQETQYF | TGTGCCAGCTCACCTTGGGACTTTCAAGAGACCCAGTACTTC
TRBJ1-5 | TRBV28 | few | . | CASSFHGGSNQPQHF | TGTGCCAGCAGTTTTCACGGGGGGAGCAATCAGCCCCAGCATTTT
TRBJ2-1 | TRBV4-1 | . | . | CASSLDTGNEQFF | TGCGCCAGCAGCCTAGACACAGGGAATGAGCAGTTCTTC
TRBJ2-3 | TRBV20-1 | few | TRBD2 | CSARVLGRADTQYF | TGCAGTGCTAGAGTGTTGGGGAGGGCAGATACGCAGTATTTT